This TCR beta chain appears in the sequencing data of a study of identical twins. A remark on this clonotype: The antigen is unknown.

Broader study findings: Analyses of zero insertions could, in part, be confounded by invariant MAIT and iNKT cells. For out-of-frame beta sequences, excess twin sharing was weaker.

TCRdb recomputed calls from the 5' RACE reads with MiXCR, one row per CDR3 protein. The sample lists hundreds of thousands of distinct CDR3 sequences; around 20% were seen once. The CDR3 runs 13 residues. Germline V gene sequence: CDR1 SGHRS, CDR2 YFSETQ. Trimming shortened V by 4 bases and J by 1 base, and 8 bases separated the two germline ends. These data are also associated with another study on T cells expressing NK-cell markers. That investigation notes: Dominant NKG2C+ clonotypes in five or six donors made up about 1.0-7.5% of CD8+ T cells.

This clonotype was obtained from a woman under 30 in good health. This chain links TRBV5-1 with TRBJ2-5; D is unresolved. Material: PBMCs. CDR3 amino acids: CASSPSVQETQYF. CDR3 DNA: TGCGCCAGCAGCCCAAGTGTCCAAGAGACCCAGTACTTC.